The rows below give T cell receptor beta chains drawn from one sample of a study of vaccination effects on CD4 cells after COVID-19. Only in-frame clones appear in the TCRdb table, and some are missing; sequencing was by immunoSEQ multiplex PCR. The sample yields approximately 58,000 clones, 60% to 85% seen once. These receptors have no identified antigens. This specimen was CD4+ T cells from PBMCs cultured without peptide, taken before COVID-19 vaccination. Receptors were obtained from a human donor who received a COVID-19 vaccine. Each CDR3 is given with its conserved first and last residue. D genes are given only for firm matches. Not every row has a clone size; where given, it reads once, few, many or a size class.

j_gene: TRBJ2-2
v_gene: TRBV5-6
abundance: .
d_gene: TRBD2
CDR3nt: TGTGCCAGCAGCGCGGGGACTAGCGGGGGCCTGATTCGGGAGCTGTTTTTT
CDR3aa: CASSAGTSGGLIRELFF

j_gene: TRBJ2-1
v_gene: TRBV5-1
abundance: few
d_gene: .
CDR3nt: TGCGCCAGCGGTCCGGCTCAGCGGCCAGATTACAATGAGCAGTTCTTC
CDR3aa: CASGPAQRPDYNEQFF

j_gene: TRBJ2-6
v_gene: TRBV7-3
abundance: .
d_gene: .
CDR3nt: TGTGCCAGCAGCTTAAACCAACCTGGGGCCAACGTCCTGACTTTC
CDR3aa: CASSLNQPGANVLTF

j_gene: TRBJ2-1
v_gene: TRBV18
abundance: .
d_gene: .
CDR3nt: TGTGCCAGCTCATCCCTAGCAAGCTCCTACAATGAGCAGTTCTTC
CDR3aa: CASSSLASSYNEQFF

j_gene: TRBJ1-1
v_gene: TRBV12-3/TRBV12-4
abundance: .
d_gene: TRBD1
CDR3nt: TGTGCCAGCAGACCGGGACAGCGTATTGAAGCTTTCTTT
CDR3aa: CASRPGQRIEAFF

j_gene: TRBJ1-4
v_gene: TRBV5-1
abundance: once
d_gene: TRBD1
CDR3nt: TGCGCCAGCAGTAACGTACAGGGGGCAGATAATGAAAAACTGTTTTTT
CDR3aa: CASSNVQGADNEKLFF

j_gene: TRBJ1-6
v_gene: TRBV19
abundance: .
d_gene: .
CDR3nt: TGTGCCAGTAGGGACAGCTCGTATAATTCACCCCTCCACTTT
CDR3aa: CASRDSSYNSPLHF

j_gene: TRBJ2-2
v_gene: TRBV19
abundance: few
d_gene: .
CDR3nt: TGTGCCAGTAGTATAGGCCTGGGGGGGCCTAACGGGGAGCTGTTTTTT
CDR3aa: CASSIGLGGPNGELFF

j_gene: TRBJ2-1
v_gene: TRBV5-1
abundance: .
d_gene: .
CDR3nt: TGCGCCAGCAGCCCTGACCCAAACAATGAGCAGTTCTTC
CDR3aa: CASSPDPNNEQFF

j_gene: TRBJ2-1
v_gene: TRBV9
abundance: .
d_gene: TRBD2
CDR3nt: TGTGCCAGCAGCGTTTTAGCGGGGGTGAATGAGCAGTTCTTC
CDR3aa: CASSVLAGVNEQFF

j_gene: TRBJ2-1
v_gene: TRBV7-2
abundance: .
d_gene: TRBD2
CDR3nt: TGTGCCAGCAGGACCCCCGGGACTAGCGGGGGGGCCACCTACAATGAGCAGTTCTTC
CDR3aa: CASRTPGTSGGATYNEQFF

j_gene: TRBJ2-3
v_gene: TRBV7-3
abundance: .
d_gene: TRBD2
CDR3nt: TGTGCCAGTTTAGCGGGGTCTAGCACAGATACGCAGTATTTT
CDR3aa: CASLAGSSTDTQYF

j_gene: TRBJ1-1
v_gene: TRBV30
abundance: .
d_gene: .
CDR3nt: TGTGCCTGGAGTGTAAAAGTCAGGGTGGACACTGAAGCTTTCTTT
CDR3aa: CAWSVKVRVDTEAFF

j_gene: TRBJ2-6
v_gene: TRBV9
abundance: .
d_gene: TRBD1
CDR3nt: TGTGCCAGCAGCACCGGGACAGGGGCCGGGGCCAACGTCCTGACTTTC
CDR3aa: CASSTGTGAGANVLTF

j_gene: TRBJ1-6
v_gene: TRBV28
abundance: .
d_gene: .
CDR3nt: TGTGCCAGCAGCCCAGGGACGGGGGGCAATAATTCACCCCTCCACTTT
CDR3aa: CASSPGTGGNNSPLHF

j_gene: TRBJ1-5
v_gene: TRBV19
abundance: .
d_gene: TRBD1
CDR3nt: TGTGCCAGTAACAGGGGACGACAGCCCCAGCATTTT
CDR3aa: CASNRGRQPQHF

j_gene: TRBJ1-6
v_gene: TRBV30
abundance: .
d_gene: .
CDR3nt: TGTGCCTGGCACCATCGGGGGTTGAAGAATTCACCCCTCCACTTT
CDR3aa: CAWHHRGLKNSPLHF

j_gene: TRBJ2-1
v_gene: TRBV27
abundance: .
d_gene: TRBD2
CDR3nt: TGTGCCAGCAGTTCCCCGGGGGGGCCTCGTATAAACAATGAGCAGTTCTTC
CDR3aa: CASSSPGGPRINNEQFF

j_gene: TRBJ1-6
v_gene: TRBV28
abundance: few
d_gene: TRBD1
CDR3nt: TGTGCCAGCAGTCTCGGACGGGACAGATATAATTCACCCCTCCACTTT
CDR3aa: CASSLGRDRYNSPLHF

j_gene: TRBJ1-1
v_gene: TRBV5-1
abundance: .
d_gene: TRBD1
CDR3nt: TGCGCCAGCAGCTTGCAAGCCCAGGGACAGGGAGACACTGAAGCTTTCTTT
CDR3aa: CASSLQAQGQGDTEAFF

j_gene: TRBJ1-2
v_gene: TRBV27
abundance: .
d_gene: .
CDR3nt: TGTGCCAGCAGTTTAGGTCTGGGCGATGGCTACACCTTC
CDR3aa: CASSLGLGDGYTF

j_gene: TRBJ1-6
v_gene: TRBV2
abundance: .
d_gene: .
CDR3nt: TGTGCCAGCAGGCCCGTGGGGGTTGGTAATTCACCCCTCCACTTT
CDR3aa: CASRPVGVGNSPLHF

j_gene: TRBJ2-3
v_gene: TRBV11-3
abundance: .
d_gene: TRBD1
CDR3nt: TGTGCCAGCAGCTTAGAAGGGACGCGACAGGGGGCCAGCACAGATACGCAGTATTTT
CDR3aa: CASSLEGTRQGASTDTQYF

j_gene: TRBJ1-2
v_gene: TRBV7-9
abundance: .
d_gene: TRBD1
CDR3nt: TGTGCCAGCAGCTTCGAAGGGGGCGGATATGGCTACACCTTC
CDR3aa: CASSFEGGGYGYTF

j_gene: TRBJ2-3
v_gene: TRBV4-3
abundance: .
d_gene: TRBD1
CDR3nt: TGCGCCAGCAGCCCTCTAACCGGGCAGGGGGGCACAGATACGCAGTATTTT
CDR3aa: CASSPLTGQGGTDTQYF

j_gene: TRBJ1-2
v_gene: TRBV4-1
abundance: .
d_gene: .
CDR3nt: TGCGCCAGCAGCCAAGGGGACACGGGCTACACCTTC
CDR3aa: CASSQGDTGYTF

j_gene: TRBJ2-6
v_gene: TRBV15
abundance: .
d_gene: .
CDR3nt: TGTGCCACCAGAGGTTCTGGGGCCAACGTCCTGACTTTC
CDR3aa: CATRGSGANVLTF

j_gene: TRBJ1-2
v_gene: TRBV19
abundance: .
d_gene: TRBD1
CDR3nt: TGTGCCAGTTCTCAATCCCGGGACAGCTTCTATGGCTACACCTTC
CDR3aa: CASSQSRDSFYGYTF

j_gene: TRBJ1-3
v_gene: TRBV10-1
abundance: few
d_gene: .
CDR3nt: TGCGCCAGCCAGTCAGGGATCATATATTTT
CDR3aa: CASQSGIIYF

j_gene: TRBJ1-5
v_gene: TRBV2
abundance: few
d_gene: .
CDR3nt: TGTGCCAGCAGGTGGACTAGCAATCAGCCCCAGCATTTT
CDR3aa: CASRWTSNQPQHF

j_gene: TRBJ2-5
v_gene: TRBV27
abundance: .
d_gene: TRBD1
CDR3nt: TGTGCCAGCAGTCCGGGGACAGGGGTGGTCCAGTACTTC
CDR3aa: CASSPGTGVVQYF

j_gene: TRBJ1-2
v_gene: TRBV10-2
abundance: .
d_gene: .
CDR3nt: TGCGCCAGCAAGAGCAGCGCCGTAACTAACTATGGCTACACCTTC
CDR3aa: CASKSSAVTNYGYTF

j_gene: TRBJ1-4
v_gene: TRBV18
abundance: .
d_gene: TRBD1
CDR3nt: TGTGCCAGCTCACCACAGGGGGCGAATGGAGAAAAACTGTTTTTT
CDR3aa: CASSPQGANGEKLFF

j_gene: TRBJ1-6
v_gene: TRBV6-2/TRBV6-3
abundance: .
d_gene: TRBD1
CDR3nt: TGTGCCAGCAGTAAAAGACAGGGCGTCTATAATTCACCCCTCCACTTT
CDR3aa: CASSKRQGVYNSPLHF

j_gene: TRBJ2-5
v_gene: TRBV2
abundance: .
d_gene: .
CDR3nt: TGTGCCAGCAGTGTGCTGCAAGAGACCCAGTACTTC
CDR3aa: CASSVLQETQYF

j_gene: TRBJ1-1
v_gene: TRBV5-1
abundance: .
d_gene: TRBD1
CDR3nt: TGCGCCAGCAGCTTGGGACAGGGCATGTCGGACACTGAAGCTTTCTTT
CDR3aa: CASSLGQGMSDTEAFF

j_gene: TRBJ1-2
v_gene: TRBV4-2
abundance: once
d_gene: TRBD1
CDR3nt: TGTGCCAGCAGCCAAGGGACAGGGGACTATGGCTACACCTTC
CDR3aa: CASSQGTGDYGYTF

j_gene: TRBJ2-2
v_gene: TRBV10-3
abundance: few
d_gene: TRBD2
CDR3nt: TGTGCCACTGGGAGGGACGGGGAGCTGTTTTTT
CDR3aa: CATGRDGELFF

j_gene: TRBJ2-5
v_gene: TRBV3-1/TRBV3-2
abundance: .
d_gene: .
CDR3nt: TGTGCCAGCACCTCGAGGGGCCAAGAGACCCAGTACTTC
CDR3aa: CASTSRGQETQYF

j_gene: TRBJ1-5
v_gene: TRBV15
abundance: .
d_gene: .
CDR3nt: TGTGCCCCCCCCTCGGGCCTAAACAGAGGGGATAGCAATCAGCCCCAGCATTTT
CDR3aa: CAPPSGLNRGDSNQPQHF

j_gene: TRBJ1-1
v_gene: TRBV6-5
abundance: .
d_gene: .
CDR3nt: TGTGCCAGCAGTTCATCCGAGAACACTGAAGCTTTCTTT
CDR3aa: CASSSSENTEAFF

j_gene: TRBJ1-4
v_gene: TRBV15
abundance: .
d_gene: .
CDR3nt: TGTGCCACCAGCAGAGCAGGGCTTAATGAAAAACTGTTTTTT
CDR3aa: CATSRAGLNEKLFF

j_gene: TRBJ2-1
v_gene: TRBV9
abundance: .
d_gene: TRBD1
CDR3nt: TGTGCCAGCAGCGTAGGACAGGGGTTATACAATGAGCAGTTCTTC
CDR3aa: CASSVGQGLYNEQFF

j_gene: TRBJ2-6
v_gene: TRBV4-1
abundance: .
d_gene: .
CDR3nt: TGCGCCAGCAGCCAGGGAGACTATGCAGGGGCCAACGTCCTGACTTTC
CDR3aa: CASSQGDYAGANVLTF

j_gene: TRBJ1-5
v_gene: TRBV24-1
abundance: .
d_gene: TRBD1
CDR3nt: TGTGCCACCAGTGATCACTCTACAGGGGGGGTTCAGCCCCAGCATTTT
CDR3aa: CATSDHSTGGVQPQHF

j_gene: TRBJ1-2
v_gene: TRBV7-2
abundance: .
d_gene: TRBD1
CDR3nt: TGTGCCAGCAGCGCCGACAGGGAGGGCTATGGCTACACCTTC
CDR3aa: CASSADREGYGYTF

j_gene: TRBJ1-2
v_gene: TRBV6-5
abundance: .
d_gene: TRBD1
CDR3nt: TGTGCCAGTAGCGCGGACAGGGGGCCTGGCTACACCTTC
CDR3aa: CASSADRGPGYTF

j_gene: TRBJ2-5
v_gene: TRBV5-1
abundance: .
d_gene: .
CDR3nt: TGCGCCAGCAGCAAGGAGGATCTCGAGACCCAGTACTTC
CDR3aa: CASSKEDLETQYF

j_gene: TRBJ1-1
v_gene: TRBV6-1
abundance: .
d_gene: TRBD1
CDR3nt: TGTGCCAGCAGTTCGACAGGGGCAAGGGGCACTGAAGCTTTCTTT
CDR3aa: CASSSTGARGTEAFF

j_gene: TRBJ2-2
v_gene: TRBV7-9
abundance: .
d_gene: .
CDR3nt: TGTGCCAGCAGCTCGATGACAGGTCGAGGTAACGGCGGGGAGCTGTTTTTT
CDR3aa: CASSSMTGRGNGGELFF

j_gene: TRBJ1-2
v_gene: TRBV29-1
abundance: few
d_gene: TRBD1
CDR3nt: TGCAGCGTTGAAAAGGGGGCCGGCAACTATGGCTACACCTTC
CDR3aa: CSVEKGAGNYGYTF

j_gene: TRBJ1-6
v_gene: TRBV28
abundance: once
d_gene: .
CDR3nt: TGTGCCAGCAGTTTAAGTTCACCCCTCCACTTT
CDR3aa: CASSLSSPLHF

j_gene: TRBJ2-5
v_gene: TRBV5-4
abundance: once
d_gene: TRBD1
CDR3nt: TGTGCCAGCAGCTTGGGGGCTGGGACAGGCTTACAAGAGACCCAGTACTTC
CDR3aa: CASSLGAGTGLQETQYF

j_gene: TRBJ1-1
v_gene: TRBV4-2
abundance: once
d_gene: .
CDR3nt: TGTGCCAGCAGCCAATATGTGACAGGCCTGAACACTGAAGCTTTCTTT
CDR3aa: CASSQYVTGLNTEAFF

j_gene: TRBJ1-3
v_gene: TRBV2
abundance: .
d_gene: TRBD1
CDR3nt: TGTGCCAGCAGTTCTCGGACAGGGGCTGGAAACACCATATATTTT
CDR3aa: CASSSRTGAGNTIYF

j_gene: TRBJ1-1
v_gene: TRBV15
abundance: .
d_gene: .
CDR3nt: TGTGCCACCAGCAGAGATGTCAGGGGGAACACTGAAGCTTTCTTT
CDR3aa: CATSRDVRGNTEAFF

j_gene: TRBJ1-4
v_gene: TRBV28
abundance: .
d_gene: .
CDR3nt: TGTGCCAGCAGTTTACCCCCCACGTCCCGGCCCGAAAAACTGTTTTTT
CDR3aa: CASSLPPTSRPEKLFF

j_gene: TRBJ1-2
v_gene: TRBV25-1
abundance: .
d_gene: TRBD1
CDR3nt: TGTGCCAGCAGTCCCTCGGGGGGGCAGGGGGCATATGGCTACACCTTC
CDR3aa: CASSPSGGQGAYGYTF

j_gene: TRBJ2-2
v_gene: TRBV30
abundance: few
d_gene: TRBD1
CDR3nt: TGTGCCTGGAGTAGAGGACAGGGGAACGGGGAGCTGTTTTTT
CDR3aa: CAWSRGQGNGELFF